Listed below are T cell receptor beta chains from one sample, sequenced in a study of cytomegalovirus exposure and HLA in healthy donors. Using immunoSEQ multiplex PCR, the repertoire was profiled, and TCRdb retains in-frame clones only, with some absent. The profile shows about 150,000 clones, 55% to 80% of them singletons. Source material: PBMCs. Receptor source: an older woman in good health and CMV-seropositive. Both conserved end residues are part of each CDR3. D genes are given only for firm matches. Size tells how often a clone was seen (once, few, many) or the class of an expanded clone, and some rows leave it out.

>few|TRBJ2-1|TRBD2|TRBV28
TGTGCCAGCAGCTTCTCTAGCGGGAGCTCCTACAATGAGCAGTTCTTC
CASSFSSGSSYNEQFF
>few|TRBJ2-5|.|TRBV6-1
TGTGCCAGCAGTCTGACCCGGGACAACCAAGAGACCCAGTACTTC
CASSLTRDNQETQYF
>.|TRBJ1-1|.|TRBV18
TGTGCCAGCTCACTAGGAGGCGGGAACACTGAAGCTTTCTTT
CASSLGGGNTEAFF
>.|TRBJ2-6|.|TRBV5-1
TGCGCCAGCAGCTTGGCAGGGACTGGGGCCAACGTCCTGACTTTC
CASSLAGTGANVLTF
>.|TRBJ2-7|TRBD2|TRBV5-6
TGTGCCAGCAGCCGTCCCGTTCTAGCGGGAGTTAGGACCTACGAGCAGTACTTC
CASSRPVLAGVRTYEQYF
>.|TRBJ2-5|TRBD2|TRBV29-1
TGCAGCGTCGGAGGGCTAGCGGGAGCCACAGAGACCCAGTACTTC
CSVGGLAGATETQYF
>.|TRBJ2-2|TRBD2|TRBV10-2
TGCGCCAGCACTAGCGGGAGGTACACCGGGGAGCTGTTTTTT
CASTSGRYTGELFF
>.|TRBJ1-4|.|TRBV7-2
TGTGCCAGCAGCTTATCGGGGGACGGACGGGAAAAACTGTTTTTT
CASSLSGDGREKLFF
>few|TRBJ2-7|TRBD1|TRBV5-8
TGTGCCAGCAGCAGTCCACCAGGGGGAATTTTCATCGACGAGCAGTACTTC
CASSSPPGGIFIDEQYF
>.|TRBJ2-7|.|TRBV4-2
TGTGCCAGCAGCCAAGTCGGGTTCGGGGGGCGTTCAAGCTACGAGCAGTACTTC
CASSQVGFGGRSSYEQYF
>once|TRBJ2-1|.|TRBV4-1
TGCGCCAGCAGCCAAGACCTACTAGCCGGGTCGCGGAATGAGCAGTTCTTC
CASSQDLLAGSRNEQFF
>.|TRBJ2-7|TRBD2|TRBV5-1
TGCGCCAGCAGTTCCGGACTAGCGGGGTCCTACGAGCAGTACTTC
CASSSGLAGSYEQYF
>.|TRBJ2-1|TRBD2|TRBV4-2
TGTGCCAGTAGCCAAGATCGCCGACTAGCGCTTGAGCAGTTCTTC
CASSQDRRLALEQFF
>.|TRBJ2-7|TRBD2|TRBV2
TGTGCCAGCAGGGAGCGGGAGTGGTACGAGCAGTACTTC
CASREREWYEQYF
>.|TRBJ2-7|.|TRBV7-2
TGTGCCAGCAGCTTAGCAAGCGGTTCCTACGAGCAGTACTTC
CASSLASGSYEQYF
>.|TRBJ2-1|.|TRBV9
TGTGCCAGCAGCGCACATCCTGGGGAGGTGCATGAGCAGTTCTTC
CASSAHPGEVHEQFF
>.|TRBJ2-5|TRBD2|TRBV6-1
TGTGCCAGCAGTGCGGGACTAGCGGGAGAAGAGACCCAGTACTTC
CASSAGLAGEETQYF
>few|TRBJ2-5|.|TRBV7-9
TGTGCCAGCAGCACAGCTCTAGCGTACCAAGAGACCCAGTACTTC
CASSTALAYQETQYF
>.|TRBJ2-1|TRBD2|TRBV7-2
TGTGCCAGCAGCTTAGGACTAGCCTATGAGCAGTTCTTC
CASSLGLAYEQFF
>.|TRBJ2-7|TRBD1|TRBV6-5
TGTGCCAGCAGTTACACAGGGGGTAGCTCCTACGAGCAGTACTTC
CASSYTGGSSYEQYF
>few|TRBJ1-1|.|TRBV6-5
TGTGCCAGCAGCACAAGGGGGACTGAAGCTTTCTTT
CASSTRGTEAFF
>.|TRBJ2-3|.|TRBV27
TGTGCCAGCAGGGTCGCGGGGAGCACAGATACGCAGTATTTT
CASRVAGSTDTQYF
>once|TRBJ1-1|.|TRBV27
TGTGCCAGCAGCTTGGCAGGGTTCACTGAAGCTTTCTTT
CASSLAGFTEAFF
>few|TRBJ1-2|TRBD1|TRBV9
TGTGCCAGCAGCGCCGGGACAGGGTCCTCGCGGGGGGGAGGCTACACCTTC
CASSAGTGSSRGGGYTF
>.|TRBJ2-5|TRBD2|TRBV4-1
TGCGCCAGCAGCCGGACTAGCGGAGAGACCCAGTACTTC
CASSRTSGETQYF
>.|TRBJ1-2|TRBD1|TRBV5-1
TGCGCCAGCAGCTTGGCGGGGACAGGGGATGAAGGCTACACCTTC
CASSLAGTGDEGYTF
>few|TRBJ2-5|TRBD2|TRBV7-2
TGTGCCAGCAGCCGGACTAGCGGATTGGAGACCCAGTACTTC
CASSRTSGLETQYF
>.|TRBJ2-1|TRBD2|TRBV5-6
TGTGCCAGCAGCTTAGCGGGAGATTCCTACAATGAGCAGTTCTTC
CASSLAGDSYNEQFF
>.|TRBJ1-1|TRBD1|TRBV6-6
TGTGCCAGCAGTTACCGTCGACAGGGTTCTGAAGCTTTCTTT
CASSYRRQGSEAFF
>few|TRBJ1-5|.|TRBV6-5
TGTGCCAGCAGTTACGGATCAGGTACCAATCAGCCCCAGCATTTT
CASSYGSGTNQPQHF
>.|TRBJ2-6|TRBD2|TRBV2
TGTGCCAGCTGGGGGGGAGTCTCTGGGGCCAACGTCCTGACTTTC
CASWGGVSGANVLTF
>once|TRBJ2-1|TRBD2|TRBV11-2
TGTGCCAGCAGCTTAACTGGACTAGCGGTTTCCTACAATGAGCAGTTCTTC
CASSLTGLAVSYNEQFF
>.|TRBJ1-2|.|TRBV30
TGTGCCTGGAGCGGTTGGGAACGGGACAAGGAGCTAGGCTACACCTTC
CAWSGWERDKELGYTF
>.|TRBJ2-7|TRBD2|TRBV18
TGTGCCAGCTCACGAGCGGGGGTCGAGCAGTACTTC
CASSRAGVEQYF
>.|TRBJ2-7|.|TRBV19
TGTGCCAGTAGTAGATTAGGGGGGGCCTACGAGCAGTACTTC
CASSRLGGAYEQYF
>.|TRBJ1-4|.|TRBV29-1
TGCAGCGTTGAGTTGGGGCGGGGGAGCTCAACTAATGAAAAACTGTTTTTT
CSVELGRGSSTNEKLFF
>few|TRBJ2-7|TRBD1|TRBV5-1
TGCGCCAGCATGACTATGACAGGGGTCTCCTACGAGCAGTACTTC
CASMTMTGVSYEQYF
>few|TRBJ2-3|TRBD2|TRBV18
TGTGCCAGCTCAGTACTAGCGGGGAGCACAGATACGCAGTATTTT
CASSVLAGSTDTQYF
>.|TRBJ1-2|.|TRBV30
TGTGCCTGGAGTGTACGGCCCAGGGGAACCTATGGCTACACCTTC
CAWSVRPRGTYGYTF
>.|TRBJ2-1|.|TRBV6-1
TGTGCCAGCAGTGAAGAAGGGTGGAGGGGCCCTTACAATGAGCAGTTCTTC
CASSEEGWRGPYNEQFF
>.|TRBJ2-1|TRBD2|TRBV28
TGTGCCAGCAGCTCCCCAGCGGGAGGCCGCGACAATGAGCAGTTCTTC
CASSSPAGGRDNEQFF
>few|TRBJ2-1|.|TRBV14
TGTGCCAGCAGCCAAGATTTCCAGGTCGATGAGCAGTTCTTC
CASSQDFQVDEQFF
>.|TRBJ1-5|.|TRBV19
TGTGCCAGTAGTAATACGGGGATCTGGGGCAATCAGCCCCAGCATTTT
CASSNTGIWGNQPQHF
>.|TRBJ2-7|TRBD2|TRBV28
TGTGCCAGCAGTTCAATAGACGGTAGCGGGAGGTACGAGCAGTACTTC
CASSSIDGSGRYEQYF
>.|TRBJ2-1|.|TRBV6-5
TGTGCCAGCAGTTACTCGGACAAGGCCTTTGAGCAGTTCTTC
CASSYSDKAFEQFF